The 6 T cell receptor beta chains in this list originate from one sample, sequenced in a study of blood T cell repertoires in COVID-19. The table came from immunoSEQ multiplex PCR; TCRdb's copy has only in-frame clones and leaves some out. The table has around 70,000 clones, approximately 80% seen once; the top ten hold roughly 12%. The sequenced material came from peripheral blood. These receptors all stem from a human donor in a cohort sampled during active COVID-19.

This chain joins TRBV2 and TRBJ1-2; D is undetermined. The CDR3 covers 15 residues. V gave up 6 bases and J gave up 0 bases, with 14 bases separating them. The germline gives CDR1 SNHLY, CDR2 FYNNEI. In DNA form, the CDR3 reads TGTGCCAGCAGAGCCAGGCAAGAACCTAACTATGGCTACACCTTC. Its protein is CASRARQEPNYGYTF.

This chain uses TRBV18 with TRBJ2-2; 9 bases are a match to TRBD1. This CDR3 spans 15 amino acids. Germline V lookup: CDR1 KGHSH, CDR2 LQKENI. V was clipped by 3 bases and J by 7 bases; unmatched bases: 6. The CDR3 nucleotides are TGTGCCAGCTCACCCGGGGACAGGGACAGCGGGGAGCTGTTTTTT. This gives the protein CASSPGDRDSGELFF.

This chain's CDR3 is CASSSSGQGAFGANVLTF. DNA of the CDR3: TGCGCCAGCAGTTCTTCCGGACAGGGGGCATTTGGGGCCAACGTCCTGACTTTC. This rearrangement joins TRBV5-1 to TRBJ2-6; TRBD1 matches at 11 bases. There are 18 residues in the CDR3. The J segment lost 3 bases and the V segment lost 5 bases, leaving 10 bases of the junction unmatched. From germline, CDR1 is SGHRS and CDR2 YFSETQ.

The chain joins TRBV19 to TRBJ2-5; D call uncertain. The CDR3 contains 11 residues. With 1 base removed from V and 10 bases from J, the gap between germline ends came to 7 bases. Germline lookup yields CDR1 LNHDA and CDR2 SQIVND (reference sequence). The CDR3 bases are TGTGCCAGTAGTATAGGTCAGGTCCAGTACTTC. Its protein product is CASSIGQVQYF.

The sample holds a few counts of this clone. CDR3 in amino acids: CASSPPGTGYNEQFF. CDR3 in DNA: TGTGCCAGCTCACCACCCGGGACAGGGTACAATGAGCAGTTCTTC. The genes are TRBV18 and TRBJ2-1, with 9 bases lining up with TRBD1. This CDR3 spans 15 amino acids. V gave up 0 bases and J gave up 4 bases; unmatched junction bases: 1. Germline values: CDR1 KGHSH, CDR2 LQKENI.

This clone was seen a handful of times. The CDR3 protein is CASSAQGAHEQYF. The CDR3 DNA follows: TGTGCCAGCAGCGCACAGGGGGCCCACGAGCAGTACTTC. The J gene is TRBJ2-7, the V gene TRBV9, with 9 bases lining up with TRBD1. Unmatched junction bases numbered 3, after V lost 3 bases and J lost 5 bases. Germline V gives CDR1 SGDLS, CDR2 YYNGEE. The CDR3 consists of 13 residues.